This T cell receptor (beta chain) was identified during a study of PD-1 blockade in classical Hodgkin lymphoma. Produced via immunoSEQ multiplex PCR; TCRdb's table is partial and in-frame only. The data hold about 22,000 clones, with roughly two thirds observed a single time. A note on this clone: Its matching antigen is unknown.

Broader study findings: Initiation of nivolumab under 1 year after ASCT led to exclusion of patients. Possible causes of repertoire differences, disease activity or prior therapy, remain undefined. Newly diagnosed patients had diversity similar to the baseline diversity of complete responders. By C4D1 there was a significant rise in CD4+ TCR diversity but not in CD8+ TCR diversity.

Every single patient, without exception, relapsed after autologous stem cell transplantation, and brentuximab vedotin exposure varied. Germline loops: CDR1 SGHDT, CDR2 YYEEEE. Trimming cost V 0 bases and J 5 bases; bases outside gene matches: 6. The length of the CDR3 is 16 residues. The sample in question was peripheral blood mononuclear cells (PBMCs), obtained at baseline. This TCR derives from a human donor with classical Hodgkin lymphoma. The chain joins TRBV5-6 to TRBJ2-2; 8 nucleotides match TRBD1. CDR3 DNA sequence: TGTGCCAGCAGCTTGGTGCCAGGGGGCGGAACCGGGGAGCTGTTTTTT. Its translation is CASSLVPGGGTGELFF.